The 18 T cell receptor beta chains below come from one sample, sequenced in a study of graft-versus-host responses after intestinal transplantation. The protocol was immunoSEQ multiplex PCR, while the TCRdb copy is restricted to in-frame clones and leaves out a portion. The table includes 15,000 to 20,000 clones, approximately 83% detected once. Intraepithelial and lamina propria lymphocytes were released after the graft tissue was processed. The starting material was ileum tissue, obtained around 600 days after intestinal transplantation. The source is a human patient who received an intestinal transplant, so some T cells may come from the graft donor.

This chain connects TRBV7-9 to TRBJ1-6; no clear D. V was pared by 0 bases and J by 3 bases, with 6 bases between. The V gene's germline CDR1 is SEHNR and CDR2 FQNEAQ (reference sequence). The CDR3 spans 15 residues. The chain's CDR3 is CASSLAEHYNSPLHF. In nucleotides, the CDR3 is TGTGCCAGCAGCTTAGCGGAGCACTATAATTCACCCCTCCACTTT.

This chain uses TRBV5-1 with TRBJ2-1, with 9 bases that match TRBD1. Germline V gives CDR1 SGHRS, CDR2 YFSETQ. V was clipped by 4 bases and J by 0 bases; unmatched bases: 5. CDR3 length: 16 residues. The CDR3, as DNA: TGCGCCAGCAGCCCCGGGACAGGGCTCTCCTACAATGAGCAGTTCTTC. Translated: CASSPGTGLSYNEQFF.

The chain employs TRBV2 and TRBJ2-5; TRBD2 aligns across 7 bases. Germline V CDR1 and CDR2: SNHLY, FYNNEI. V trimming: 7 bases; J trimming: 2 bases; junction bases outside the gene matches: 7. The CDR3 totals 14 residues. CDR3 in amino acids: CASNYGGGQETQYF. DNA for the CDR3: TGTGCCAGCAATTACGGGGGAGGGCAAGAGACCCAGTACTTC.

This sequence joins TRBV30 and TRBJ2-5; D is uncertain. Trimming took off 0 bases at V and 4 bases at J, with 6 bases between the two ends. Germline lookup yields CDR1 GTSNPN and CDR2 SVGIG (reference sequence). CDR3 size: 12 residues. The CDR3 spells CAWSVSAETQYF. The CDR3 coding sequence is TGTGCCTGGAGTGTTAGTGCAGAGACCCAGTACTTC.

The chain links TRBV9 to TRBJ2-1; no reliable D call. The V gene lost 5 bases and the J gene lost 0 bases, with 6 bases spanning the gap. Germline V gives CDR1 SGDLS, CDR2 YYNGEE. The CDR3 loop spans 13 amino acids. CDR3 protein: CASSQSSYNEQFF. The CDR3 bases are TGTGCCAGCAGTCAGAGCTCCTACAATGAGCAGTTCTTC.

The CDR3 region has the DNA TGTGCCAGCAGCCAATCGGGCTACGAGCAGTACTTC. Translated, it gives CASSQSGYEQYF. The genes are TRBV14 and TRBJ2-7; D remains ambiguous. The germline CDR1 and CDR2 sequences are SGHDN and FVKESK. There are 12 residues in the CDR3. V lost 2 bases to trimming and J lost 3 bases, with 5 bases between them. Full variable domain (missing parts from reference TRBV14 and TRBJ2-7): EAGVTQFPSHSVIEKGQTVTLRCDPISGHDNLYWYRRVMGKEIKFLLHFVKESKQDESGMPNNRFLAERTGGTYSTLKVQPAELEDSGVYFCASSQSGYEQYFGPGTRLTVT.

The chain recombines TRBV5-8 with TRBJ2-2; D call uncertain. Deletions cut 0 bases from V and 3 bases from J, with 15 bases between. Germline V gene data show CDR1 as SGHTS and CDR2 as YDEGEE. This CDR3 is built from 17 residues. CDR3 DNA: TGTGCCAGCAGCTTGGGCCTGAACGTCATGTACACCGGGGAGCTGTTTTTT. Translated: CASSLGLNVMYTGELFF.

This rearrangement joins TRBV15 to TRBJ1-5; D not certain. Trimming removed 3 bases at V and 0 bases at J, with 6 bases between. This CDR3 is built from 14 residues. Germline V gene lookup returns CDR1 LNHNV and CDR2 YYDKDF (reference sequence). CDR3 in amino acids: CATSRGGSNQPQHF. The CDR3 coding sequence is TGTGCCACCAGCAGGGGCGGTAGCAATCAGCCCCAGCATTTT.

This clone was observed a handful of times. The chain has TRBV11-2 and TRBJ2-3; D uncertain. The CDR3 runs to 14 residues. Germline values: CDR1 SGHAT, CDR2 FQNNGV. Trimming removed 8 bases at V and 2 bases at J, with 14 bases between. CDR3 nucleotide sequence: TGTGCCAGCTCCTTGACCGGGCCCACAGATACGCAGTATTTT. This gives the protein CASSLTGPTDTQYF.

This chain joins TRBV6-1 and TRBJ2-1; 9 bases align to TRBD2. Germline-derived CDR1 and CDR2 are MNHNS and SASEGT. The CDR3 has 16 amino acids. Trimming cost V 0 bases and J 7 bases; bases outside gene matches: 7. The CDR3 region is CASSEAASGAVNEQFF. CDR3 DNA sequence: TGTGCCAGCAGTGAAGCTGCTAGCGGGGCTGTGAATGAGCAGTTCTTC.

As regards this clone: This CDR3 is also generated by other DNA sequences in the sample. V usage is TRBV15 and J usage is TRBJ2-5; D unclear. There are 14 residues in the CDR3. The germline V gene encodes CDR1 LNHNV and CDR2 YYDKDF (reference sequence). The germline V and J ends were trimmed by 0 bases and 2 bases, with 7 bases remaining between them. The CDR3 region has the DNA TGTGCCACCAGCAGAGACCTGGGACAAGAGACCCAGTACTTC. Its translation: CATSRDLGQETQYF.

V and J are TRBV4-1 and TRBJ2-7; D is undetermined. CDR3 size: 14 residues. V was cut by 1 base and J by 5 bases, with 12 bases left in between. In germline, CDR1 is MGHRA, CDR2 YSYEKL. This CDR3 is CASSQGNVRDEQYF. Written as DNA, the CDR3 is TGCGCCAGCAGCCAAGGAAACGTACGGGACGAGCAGTACTTC.

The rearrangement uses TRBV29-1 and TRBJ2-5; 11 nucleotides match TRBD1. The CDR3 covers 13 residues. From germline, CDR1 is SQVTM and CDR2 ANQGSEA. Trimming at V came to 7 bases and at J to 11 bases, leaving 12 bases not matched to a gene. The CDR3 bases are TGCAGCGCCGGACAGGGGGCGGTTCGGGAGCAGTACTTC. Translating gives CSAGQGAVREQYF.

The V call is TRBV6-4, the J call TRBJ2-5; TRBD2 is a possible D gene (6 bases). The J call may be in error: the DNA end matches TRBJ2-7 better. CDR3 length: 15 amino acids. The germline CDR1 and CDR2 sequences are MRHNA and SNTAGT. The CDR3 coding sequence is TGTGCCAGCAATTCGATGCAGGAGGGTGAGTACGAGCAGTACTTC. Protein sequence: CASNSMQEGEYEQYF.

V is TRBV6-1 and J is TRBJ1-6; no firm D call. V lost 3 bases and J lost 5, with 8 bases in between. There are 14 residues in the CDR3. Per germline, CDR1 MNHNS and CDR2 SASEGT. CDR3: CASSERWDNSPLHF. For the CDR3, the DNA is TGTGCCAGCAGTGAGAGGTGGGATAATTCACCCCTCCACTTT.

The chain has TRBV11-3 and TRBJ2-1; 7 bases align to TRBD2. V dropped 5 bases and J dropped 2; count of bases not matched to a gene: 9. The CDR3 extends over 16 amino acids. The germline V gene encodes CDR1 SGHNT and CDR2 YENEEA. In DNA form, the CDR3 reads TGTGCCAGCAGCCTCCTCCCCACTAGCGCCTACAATGAGCAGTTCTTC. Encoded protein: CASSLLPTSAYNEQFF.

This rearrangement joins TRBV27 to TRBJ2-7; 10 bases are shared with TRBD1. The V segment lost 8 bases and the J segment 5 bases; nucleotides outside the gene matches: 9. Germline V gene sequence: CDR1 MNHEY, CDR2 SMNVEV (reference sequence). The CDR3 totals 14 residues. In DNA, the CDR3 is TGTGCCAGCTCCACCCGGGACAGGGGCCACGAGCAGTACTTC. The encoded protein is CASSTRDRGHEQYF.

Here the CDR3 DNA reads TGTGCCAGCAATACTGACATACCAGGAAAGACCTATGGCTACACCTTC. This encodes CASNTDIPGKTYGYTF. This chain connects TRBV5-4 to TRBJ1-2; D uncertain. The V gene's germline CDR1 is SGHNT and CDR2 YYREEE (reference sequence). CDR3 length equals 16 residues. Trimming pared 6 bases from V and 4 bases from J, leaving 22 bases between.